This T cell receptor beta chain stems from a study of T cell repertoires in cytomegalovirus infection. Study at large: Both CMV infection and a matching HLA type were indicated by public TCR beta signatures. Study-level results: Using cumulative public TCR beta family frequency, the authors identified those who carried CMV together with the relevant HLA. In two of eight donors, the top clonotype was HLA-C-restricted CMV-specific.

The V end was cut by 3 bases, the J end by 3 bases, with 9 bases between. Germline loops: CDR1 MGHRA, CDR2 YSYEKL. This CDR3 contains 13 residues. Each CDR3 protein gets one entry after TCRdb re-called the reads with MiXCR. This table holds 340,000 or so distinct CDR3 sequences, around 25% found once. Ten or more counts support this clonotype. The antigen is undetermined. Here the sequenced sample was cultured PBMCs, taken from culture after CMV antigen stimulation. V and J are TRBV4-1 and TRBJ2-7; a possible D gene is TRBD1 (7 bases). The receptor's source is a human donor in good health (CMV status not recorded). Some clones in this sample may be carry-over from other donors' samples. Here the CDR3 reads CASSHQGGYEQYF. The CDR3 nucleotides read TGCGCCAGCAGCCACCAGGGGGGCTACGAGCAGTACTTC.